The sequence of this T cell receptor (beta chain) was determined in a study of blood T cell repertoires in COVID-19 (dated by TCRdb to about 2020). Describing the broader study: Samples covering the acute and convalescent phases of COVID-19 were provided by collaborators in the United States, Italy and Spain. The prospective study material was composed of cDNA or gDNA derived from T cells, B-cell-depleted T cells, or PBMCs. Subjects who had been exposed to COVID-19, were actively infected with it, or had recovered from it provided the deeply sampled blood TCRbeta repertoires that made up the dataset. The repertoires were made available in a free public database intended to serve as a resource for research on the immune response to SARS-CoV-2. The samples were drawn from two sources: the first 160 participants of the ongoing ImmuneRACE study, and over 950 subjects contributed by 6 global collaborators. A de-identified subject ID, COVID-19 status, age in years and sex were almost always included in the sample metadata. Where HLA class I and class II types were available, the types were taken from metadata supplied by the sample provider, not from assay-based typing.

Another Seattle source contributed samples from volunteer blood donors who had recovered from COVID-19. Whole blood was collected in K2EDTA tubes by collaborating institutions according to the institutions' own protocols. For TCRbeta analysis, collaborators shipped samples as frozen whole blood, isolated PBMCs, or DNA extracted from either of those sample types. TCRbeta CDR3 regions were amplified from genomic DNA using the immunoSEQ Assay, a bias-controlled multiplex PCR. On the study's bioinformatics: The number of nucleated cells in each sample was estimated by amplification of reference gene primers within the assay. Sequence reads were collapsed and filtered to measure the absolute abundance of every unique TCRbeta CDR3 rearrangement. For each sample, productive Simpson clonality was calculated as the square root of Simpson's diversity index over productive rearrangements. In its TCRdb copy, this immuneACCESS table keeps in-frame sequences only and misses some clones. Where compared with another copy, unresolved V genes explain less than half of these, and the others have no known cause. V, J and clone size are those of that table, while D and trimming were read from the DNA. The sample table shows about 280,000 clones, and approximately 86% are seen once. The top ten constitute roughly 1.9% of the sample.

As encoded in the germline V gene, CDR1 is SGHRS while CDR2 is YFSETQ. CDR3 length: 15 amino acids, cysteine to phenylalanine. Only the CDR3 DNA is retained, 45 bases long and in frame from the first base. V is cut by 4 bases and J by 3 bases, and the space between the germline ends is 17 bases. Results and caveats for the whole study, not just this receptor: How much clinical and demographic metadata was included differed by source and by participant, and the metadata was provided uncurated.

Note on this clone: What antigen it recognizes has not been identified. No base qualities exist here, and no much larger clone lies one base off it.

The chain is made from TRBV5-1 and TRBJ2-7; D gene: possibly TRBD1, on 5 matching bases. Sample: peripheral blood. This receptor was taken from a woman aged 30 to 39 who had recovered from COVID-19. The DNA is TGCGCCAGCAGCCTGGATGCCGACAGCTACTACGAGCAGTACTTC. Its protein is CASSLDADSYYEQYF.